These 13 T cell receptor beta chains originate from one sample sequenced in a study of blood T cell repertoires in COVID-19. Repertoires were generated with immunoSEQ multiplex PCR, while TCRdb's copy carries only in-frame clones and drops some. The table has some 120,000 clones, approximately 90% seen once. The sequencing input was peripheral blood. The receptors here all came from a woman older than 75 with acute or convalescent COVID-19.

The DNA for the CDR3 is TGTGCCAGCAGCCCCCGGGCTAGCGGGGGGGCAGGATACGAGCAGTACTTC. It translates to CASSPRASGGAGYEQYF. This chain uses TRBV9 with TRBJ2-7; 12 nucleotides agree with TRBD2. The CDR3 totals 17 residues. The germline gives CDR1 SGDLS, CDR2 YYNGEE. The trim removed 4 bases at V and 4 bases at J, leaving 12 bases unmatched.

V is TRBV5-6 and J is TRBJ2-1, with D perhaps matching TRBD2 (7 bases). The germline V gene has CDR1 SGHDT and CDR2 YYEEEE. The V end was cut by 4 bases, the J end by 9 bases, with 17 bases between. CDR3 length: 14 amino acids. The CDR3 DNA follows: TGTGCCAGCAGCCCACCCGGAGGGGGGGTTGAGCAGTTCTTC. Translated, it gives CASSPPGGGVEQFF.

A few counts support this clone. This chain links TRBV7-3 with TRBJ2-6; 12 bases align to TRBD2. In germline, CDR1 is SGHTA, CDR2 FQGTGA. V lost 5 bases to trimming and J lost 0 bases; unmatched junction nucleotides: 5. This CDR3 spans 18 amino acids. CDR3 region: CASSLRLAGDSGANVLTF. For the CDR3, the DNA is TGTGCCAGCAGCCTACGACTAGCGGGAGACTCTGGGGCCAACGTCCTGACTTTC.

CDR3 DNA: TGTGCCAGCAGCGAAGGGGTGAACTATGGCTACACCTTC. Translated: CASSEGVNYGYTF. V gene TRBV5-6 combines with J gene TRBJ1-2; D is perhaps TRBD1 (5 bases). Germline V CDR1 and CDR2: SGHDT, YYEEEE. The length of the CDR3 is 13 residues. V gave up 4 bases and J gave up 2 bases, with 9 bases separating them.

This chain links TRBV19 with TRBJ1-4, with 9 positions matching TRBD1. This CDR3 spans 16 amino acids. Germline V gives CDR1 LNHDA, CDR2 SQIVND (reference sequence). V trimming: 7 bases; J trimming: 0 bases; junction bases outside the gene matches: 6. The DNA for the CDR3 is TGTGCCAGTAATTTGGGACAGGGAGCAACTAATGAAAAACTGTTTTTT. Residues: CASNLGQGATNEKLFF.

This sequence joins TRBV19 and TRBJ1-1; D not certain. The length of the CDR3 is 14 residues. With 11 bases removed from V and 0 bases from J, the gap between germline ends came to 16 bases. From germline, CDR1 is LNHDA and CDR2 SQIVND (reference sequence). The CDR3: CAVRKLAMNTEAFF. CDR3 sequence (DNA): TGTGCCGTCAGGAAGCTAGCCATGAACACTGAAGCTTTCTTT.

The rearrangement joins TRBV7-9 to TRBJ2-2; a possible D gene is TRBD1 (5 bases). Trimming took 5 bases from V and 6 from J, leaving 10 bases between them. The CDR3 sequence is 13 residues long. The germline V gene has CDR1 SEHNR and CDR2 FQNEAQ (reference sequence). Here the CDR3 reads CASSTRDPGELFF. In DNA, the CDR3 is TGTGCCAGCAGCACCAGGGATCCCGGGGAGCTGTTTTTT.

The genes are TRBV28 and TRBJ1-1; possible D gene TRBD1, 6 bases. CDR1 and CDR2 from the germline V gene are MDHEN and SYDVKM. The V gene lost 4 bases and the J gene lost 2 bases, with 11 bases spanning the gap. The CDR3 length is 14 residues. The CDR3 bases are TGTGCCAGCAGTTCTGGACAGTCAAACACTGAAGCTTTCTTT. Translating it yields CASSSGQSNTEAFF.

The rearrangement uses TRBV2 and TRBJ2-1, with D perhaps TRBD2 (5 bases). The V gene lost 6 bases and the J gene lost 1 base, with 13 bases spanning the gap. The germline V gene encodes CDR1 SNHLY and CDR2 FYNNEI. The CDR3 has 15 amino acids. The CDR3 here is CASSFGLKSYNEQFF. The CDR3 DNA reads TGTGCCAGCAGCTTCGGACTGAAGTCCTACAATGAGCAGTTCTTC.

The chain is built from TRBV7-2 and TRBJ1-2; TRBD1 matches at 7 bases. Trimming at V came to 1 base and at J to 1 base, leaving 3 bases not matched to a gene. The CDR3 has 15 residues. Germline CDR1 reads SGHTA; CDR2 reads FQGNSA. CDR3 DNA: TGTGCCAGCAGCTTAGGCGACAGGGATAACTATGGCTACACCTTC. Amino acids: CASSLGDRDNYGYTF.

The V call is TRBV3-1 (or the pseudogene TRBV3-2), the J call TRBJ2-1; 12 bases line up with TRBD2. Germline V lookup: CDR1 LGHDT, CDR2 YNNKEL (reference sequence). With 1 base clipped from V and 6 bases from J, the junction kept 4 bases outside the gene matches. This CDR3 contains 16 residues. CDR3 coding DNA: TGTGCCAGCAGCCAAGTCGGACTAGCGGGATCCAATGAGCAGTTCTTC. Translation gives CASSQVGLAGSNEQFF.

In its sample, this clone was seen once. V gene TRBV10-2 combines with J gene TRBJ2-1; D uncertain. Germline CDR1 WSHSY, CDR2 SAAADI. The CDR3 extends over 15 amino acids. V lost 3 bases and J 2 bases, leaving 11 bases between the germline ends. CDR3 in amino acids: CASSERDGAYNEQFF. The CDR3 region has the DNA TGCGCCAGCAGTGAAAGAGACGGAGCCTACAATGAGCAGTTCTTC.

The V gene is TRBV6-5, the J gene TRBJ2-7, with 10 bases lining up with TRBD1. Trimming at V came to 5 bases and at J to 3 bases, leaving 4 bases not matched to a gene. Germline CDR1 MNHEY, CDR2 SVGAGI. The CDR3 consists of 14 residues. CDR3 loop: CASSQTGGGYEQYF. The CDR3 coding sequence is TGTGCCAGCAGTCAGACAGGGGGCGGCTACGAGCAGTACTTC.